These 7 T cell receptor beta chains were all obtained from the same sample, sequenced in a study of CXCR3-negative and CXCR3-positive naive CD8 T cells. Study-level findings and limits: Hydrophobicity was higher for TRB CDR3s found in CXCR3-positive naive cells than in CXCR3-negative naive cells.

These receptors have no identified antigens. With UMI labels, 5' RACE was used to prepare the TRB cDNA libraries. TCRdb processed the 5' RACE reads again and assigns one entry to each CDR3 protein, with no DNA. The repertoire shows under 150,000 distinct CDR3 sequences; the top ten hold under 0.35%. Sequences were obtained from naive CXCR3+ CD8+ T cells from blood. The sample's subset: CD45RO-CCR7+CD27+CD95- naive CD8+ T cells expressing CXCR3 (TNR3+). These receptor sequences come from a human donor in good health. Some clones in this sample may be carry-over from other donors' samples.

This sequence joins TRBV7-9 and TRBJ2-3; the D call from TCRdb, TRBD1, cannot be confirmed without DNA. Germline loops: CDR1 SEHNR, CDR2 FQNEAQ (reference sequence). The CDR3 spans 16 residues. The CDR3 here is CASSPRGTLLTDTQYF.

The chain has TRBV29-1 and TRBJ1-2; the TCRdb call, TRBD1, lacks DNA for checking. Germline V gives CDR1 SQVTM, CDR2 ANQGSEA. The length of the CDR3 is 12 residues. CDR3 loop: CSVTGLDYCYTF.

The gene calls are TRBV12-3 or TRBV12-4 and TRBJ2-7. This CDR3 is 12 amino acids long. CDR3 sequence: CASSLGLLEQYF.

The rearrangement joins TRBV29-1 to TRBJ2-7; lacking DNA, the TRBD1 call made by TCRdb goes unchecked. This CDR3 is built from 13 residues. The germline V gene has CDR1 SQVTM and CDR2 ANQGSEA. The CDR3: CSVPRQGGNEQYF.

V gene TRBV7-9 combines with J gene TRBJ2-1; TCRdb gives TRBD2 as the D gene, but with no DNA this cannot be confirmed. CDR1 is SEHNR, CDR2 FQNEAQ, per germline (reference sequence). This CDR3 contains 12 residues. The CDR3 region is CASSFGLNEQFF.

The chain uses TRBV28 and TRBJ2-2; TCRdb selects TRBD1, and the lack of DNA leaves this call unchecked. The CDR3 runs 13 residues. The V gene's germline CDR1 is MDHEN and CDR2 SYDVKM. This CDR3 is CASSLWGAGELFF.

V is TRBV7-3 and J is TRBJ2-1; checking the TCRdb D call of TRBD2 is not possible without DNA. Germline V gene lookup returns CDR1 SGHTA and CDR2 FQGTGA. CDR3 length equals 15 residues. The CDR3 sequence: CASSLLSGATSEQFF. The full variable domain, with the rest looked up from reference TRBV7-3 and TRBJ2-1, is GAGVSQTPSNKVTEKGKYVELRCDPISGHTALYWYRQSLGQGPEFLIYFQGTGAADDSGLPNDRFFAVRPEGSVSTLKIQRTERGDSAVYLCASSLLSGATSEQFFGPGTRLTVL.